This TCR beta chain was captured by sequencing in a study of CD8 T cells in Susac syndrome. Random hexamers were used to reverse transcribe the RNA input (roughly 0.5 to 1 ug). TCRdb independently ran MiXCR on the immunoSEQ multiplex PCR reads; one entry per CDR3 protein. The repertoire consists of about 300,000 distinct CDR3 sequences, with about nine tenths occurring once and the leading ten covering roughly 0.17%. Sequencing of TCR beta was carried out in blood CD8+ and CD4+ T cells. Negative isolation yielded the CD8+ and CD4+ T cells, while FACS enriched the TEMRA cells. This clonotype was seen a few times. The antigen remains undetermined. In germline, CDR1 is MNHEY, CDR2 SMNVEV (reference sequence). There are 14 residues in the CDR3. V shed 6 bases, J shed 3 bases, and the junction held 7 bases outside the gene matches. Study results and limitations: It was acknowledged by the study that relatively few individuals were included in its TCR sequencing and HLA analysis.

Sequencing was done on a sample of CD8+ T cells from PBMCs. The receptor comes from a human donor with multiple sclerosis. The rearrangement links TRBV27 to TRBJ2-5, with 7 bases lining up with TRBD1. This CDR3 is CASSPDRVKETQYF. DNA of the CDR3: TGTGCCAGCAGCCCAGACAGGGTCAAAGAGACCCAGTACTTC.